This TCR beta chain originates from a study of T cell repertoires in cytomegalovirus infection. Study summary: Matching HLA type, along with CMV infection, was indicated by public TCR beta signatures.

Study results and limitations: In two of eight donors, the top clonotype was HLA-C-restricted CMV-specific. Cumulative public TCR beta family frequency identified CMV carriers with the relevant HLA.

The CDR3 is 14 residues long. Trimming took 7 bases from V and 1 from J, leaving 12 bases between them. Germline V gene data show CDR1 as LNHDA and CDR2 as SQIVND (reference sequence). Concerning this clonotype itself: What it binds is not known.

TCRdb passed the reads through MiXCR, listing each CDR3 protein once. The sample lists about 500,000 distinct CDR3 sequences; around 35% were seen once. The receptor was derived from a human donor in good health (CMV status not recorded). Some clones in this sample may be carry-over from other donors' samples. The chain employs TRBV19 and TRBJ2-3, with D possibly matching TRBD1 (5 bases). The specimen comprised cultured PBMCs, sampled from culture after CMV antigen stimulation. The CDR3 loop is CASTQGFGTDTQYF. The CDR3, as DNA: TGTGCCAGTACCCAGGGATTCGGCACAGATACGCAGTATTTT.